Listed here are 8 T cell receptor beta chains from one sample, sequenced in a study of blood T cell repertoires in COVID-19. The assay was immunoSEQ multiplex PCR, and TCRdb's table has in-frame clones only and misses some. The sample has 25,000 to 35,000 clones; 84% are singletons. Sequenced sample: peripheral blood. The source of these receptors is a human donor in a cohort sampled during active COVID-19.

This clone was observed once. This rearrangement joins TRBV2 to TRBJ1-6; 8 bases are a match to TRBD1. This CDR3 has 15 amino acids. Germline-derived CDR1 and CDR2 are SNHLY and FYNNEI. With 9 bases clipped from V and 0 bases from J, the junction kept 4 bases outside the gene matches. CDR3 sequence (DNA): TGTGCCAGGCGACAGGGGAGCTCCTATAATTCACCCCTCCACTTT. As protein: CARRQGSSYNSPLHF.

The chain uses TRBV4-1 and TRBJ1-4; D possibly corresponds to TRBD1 (6 bases). V was shortened by 0 bases and J by 3 bases, with 17 bases between the two germline ends. Germline V CDR1 and CDR2: MGHRA, YSYEKL. The CDR3 extends over 18 amino acids. CDR3 region: CASSQDIWPKGANEKLFF. The CDR3 coding sequence is TGCGCCAGCAGCCAAGATATTTGGCCCAAGGGGGCTAATGAAAAACTGTTTTTT.

V is TRBV10-1 and J is TRBJ1-2; 10 bases agree with TRBD1. The CDR3 runs to 16 residues. V was clipped by 5 bases and J by 3 bases; unmatched bases: 9. Germline V gives CDR1 WNHNN, CDR2 SYGVQD (reference sequence). CDR3 DNA: TGCGCCAGCAGTCCCGCCGGGACAGGGGAAGACTATGGCTACACCTTC. Protein product: CASSPAGTGEDYGYTF.

The chain carries TRBV28 and TRBJ1-1; no definite D call. CDR3 length: 13 amino acids. The V gene lost 6 bases and the J gene lost 1 base, with 9 bases spanning the gap. Germline V lookup: CDR1 MDHEN, CDR2 SYDVKM. The CDR3 sequence: CASSPNWNTEAFF. The CDR3 DNA reads TGTGCCAGCAGCCCCAACTGGAACACTGAAGCTTTCTTT.

The gene calls are TRBV12-3 or TRBV12-4 and TRBJ2-7; possibly TRBD1 for D (5 bases). The CDR3 extends over 13 amino acids. Trimming removed 6 bases at V and 6 bases at J, with 15 bases between. The CDR3 reads CASSSMTQGEQYF. CDR3 DNA: TGTGCCAGCAGCTCTATGACTCAGGGCGAGCAGTACTTC.

The V call is TRBV6-5, the J call TRBJ2-3, with 9 bases matching TRBD2. The V and J ends lost 6 bases and 1 base, in that order; junction bases with no gene match: 2. CDR3 size: 14 residues. Germline V lookup: CDR1 MNHEY, CDR2 SVGAGI. The CDR3 region is CASSSSGGTDTQYF. The CDR3 bases are TGTGCCAGCAGCTCTAGCGGGGGCACAGATACGCAGTATTTT.

The J gene is TRBJ1-5, the V gene TRBV10-2, with D possibly being TRBD1 (6 bases). This CDR3 region has 14 residues. Germline CDR1 is WSHSY and CDR2 is SAAADI. The V gene lost 5 bases and the J gene lost 4 bases, with 12 bases spanning the gap. The CDR3 reads CASSPGGRNQPQHF. The CDR3 DNA reads TGCGCCAGCAGTCCGGGGGGGCGGAATCAGCCCCAGCATTTT.

The chain uses TRBV5-6 and TRBJ2-5; 11 positions match TRBD2. With V trimmed by 3 bases and J by 3 bases, 7 bases remained unmatched. This CDR3 region has 16 residues. Per the germline V gene, CDR1 is SGHDT and CDR2 is YYEEEE. CDR3 coding DNA: TGTGCCAGCAGCTCCCGGACTAGCGGGTACGAAGAGACCCAGTACTTC. Encoded protein: CASSSRTSGYEETQYF.